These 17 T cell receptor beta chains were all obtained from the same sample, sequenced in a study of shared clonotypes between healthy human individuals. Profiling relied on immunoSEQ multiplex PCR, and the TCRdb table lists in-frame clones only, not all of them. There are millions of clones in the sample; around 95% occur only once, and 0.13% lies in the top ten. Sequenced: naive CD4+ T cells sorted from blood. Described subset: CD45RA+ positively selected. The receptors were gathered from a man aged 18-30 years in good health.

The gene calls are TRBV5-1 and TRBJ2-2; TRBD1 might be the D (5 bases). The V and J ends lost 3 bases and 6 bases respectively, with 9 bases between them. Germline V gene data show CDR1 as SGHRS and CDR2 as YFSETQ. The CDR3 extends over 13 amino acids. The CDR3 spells CASSSPGSGELFF. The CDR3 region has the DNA TGCGCCAGCAGCTCCCCAGGGTCCGGGGAGCTGTTTTTT. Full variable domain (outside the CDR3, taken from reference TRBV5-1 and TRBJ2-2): KAGVTQTPRYLIKTRGQQVTLSCSPISGHRSVSWYQQTPGQGLQFLFEYFSETQRNKGNFPGRFSGRQFSNSRSEMNVSTLELGDSALYLCASSSPGSGELFFGEGSRLTVL.

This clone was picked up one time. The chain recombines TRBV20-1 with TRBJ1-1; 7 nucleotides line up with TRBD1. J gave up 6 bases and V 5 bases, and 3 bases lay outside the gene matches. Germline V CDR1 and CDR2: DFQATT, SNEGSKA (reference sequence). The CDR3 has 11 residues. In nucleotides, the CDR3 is TGCAGTGCTCAGGGGGTCTCTGAAGCTTTCTTT. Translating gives CSAQGVSEAFF.

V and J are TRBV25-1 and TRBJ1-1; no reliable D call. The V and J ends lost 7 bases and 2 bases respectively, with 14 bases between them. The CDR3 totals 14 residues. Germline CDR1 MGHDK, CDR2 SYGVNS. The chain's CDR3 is CASKASGFNTEAFF. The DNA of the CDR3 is TGTGCCAGCAAGGCCTCAGGTTTTAACACTGAAGCTTTCTTT. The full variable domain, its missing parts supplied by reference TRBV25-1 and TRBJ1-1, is EADIYQTPRYLVIGTGKKITLECSQTMGHDKMYWYQQDPGMELHLIHYSYGVNSTEKGDLSSESTVSRIRTEHFPLTLESARPSHTSQYLCASKASGFNTEAFFGQGTRLTVV.

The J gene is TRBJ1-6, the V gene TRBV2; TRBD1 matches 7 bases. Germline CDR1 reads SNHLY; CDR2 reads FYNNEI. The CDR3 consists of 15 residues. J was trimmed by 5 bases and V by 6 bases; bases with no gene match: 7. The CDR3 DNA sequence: TGTGCCAGCAGGCCCTCCGGGACAGATAATTCACCCCTCCACTTT. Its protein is CASRPSGTDNSPLHF.

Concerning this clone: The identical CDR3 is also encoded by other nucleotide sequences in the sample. The chain's CDR3 is CASSLLGSSYEQYF. The CDR3 DNA reads as TGCGCCAGCAGCTTGCTCGGCAGCTCCTACGAGCAGTACTTC. This chain connects TRBV5-1 to TRBJ2-7; D remains ambiguous. The CDR3 contains 14 residues. Per germline, CDR1 SGHRS and CDR2 YFSETQ. The V and J ends lost 1 base and 0 bases respectively, with 8 bases between them.

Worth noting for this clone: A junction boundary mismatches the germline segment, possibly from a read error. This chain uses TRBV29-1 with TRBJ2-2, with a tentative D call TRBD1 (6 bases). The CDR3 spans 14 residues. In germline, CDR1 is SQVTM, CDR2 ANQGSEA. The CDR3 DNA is TGCAGCGTAGAAGCACAGGGGAACACCGGGGAGCTGTTTTTT. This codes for CSVEAQGNTGELFF.

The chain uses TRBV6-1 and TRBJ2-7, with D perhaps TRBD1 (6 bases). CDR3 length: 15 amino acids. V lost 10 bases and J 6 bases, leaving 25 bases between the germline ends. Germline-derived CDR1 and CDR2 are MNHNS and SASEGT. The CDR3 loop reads CATDLGEQGSREQYF. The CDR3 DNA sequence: TGTGCCACCGACCTAGGAGAACAGGGCAGTCGCGAGCAGTACTTC.

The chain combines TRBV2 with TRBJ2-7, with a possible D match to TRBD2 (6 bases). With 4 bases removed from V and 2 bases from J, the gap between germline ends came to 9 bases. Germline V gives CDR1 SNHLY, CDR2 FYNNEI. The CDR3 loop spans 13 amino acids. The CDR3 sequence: CASSGGLTYEQYF. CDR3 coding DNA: TGTGCCAGCAGTGGGGGACTGACCTACGAGCAGTACTTC.

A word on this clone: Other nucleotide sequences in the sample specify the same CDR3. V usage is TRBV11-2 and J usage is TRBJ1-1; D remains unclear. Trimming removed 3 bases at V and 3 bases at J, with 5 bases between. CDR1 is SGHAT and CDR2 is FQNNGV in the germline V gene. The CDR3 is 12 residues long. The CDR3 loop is CASSFSDTEAFF. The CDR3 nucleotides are TGTGCCAGCAGCTTTTCGGACACTGAAGCTTTCTTT.

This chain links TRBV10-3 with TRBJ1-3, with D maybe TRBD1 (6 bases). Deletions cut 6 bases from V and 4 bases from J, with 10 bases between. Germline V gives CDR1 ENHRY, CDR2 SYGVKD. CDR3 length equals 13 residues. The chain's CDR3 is CAIRNGQGNTIYF. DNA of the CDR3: TGTGCCATCAGGAACGGACAGGGAAACACCATATATTTT.

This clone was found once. The CDR3 DNA is TGTGCCAGCTCACCACCGACTAGCGGGAGGGATGAGCAGTTCTTC. Translating gives CASSPPTSGRDEQFF. The chain links TRBV18 to TRBJ2-1, with 14 bases identical to TRBD2. With 0 bases clipped from V and 8 bases from J, the junction kept 0 bases outside the gene matches. CDR1 and CDR2 (germline): KGHSH, LQKENI. The length of the CDR3 is 15 residues. The whole variable domain, remainder taken from reference TRBV18 and TRBJ2-1, is NAGVMQNPRHLVRRRGQEARLRCSPMKGHSHVYWYRQLPEEGLKFMVYLQKENIIDESGMPKERFSAEFPKEGPSILRIQQVVRGDSAAYFCASSPPTSGRDEQFFGPGTRLTVL.

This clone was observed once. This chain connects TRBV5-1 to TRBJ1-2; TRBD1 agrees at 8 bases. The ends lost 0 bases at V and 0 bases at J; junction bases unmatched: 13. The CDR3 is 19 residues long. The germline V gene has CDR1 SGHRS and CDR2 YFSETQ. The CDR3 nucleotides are TGCGCCAGCAGCTTGGTGTTGCTCCGGGACAGGCAAACTAACTATGGCTACACCTTC. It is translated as CASSLVLLRDRQTNYGYTF.

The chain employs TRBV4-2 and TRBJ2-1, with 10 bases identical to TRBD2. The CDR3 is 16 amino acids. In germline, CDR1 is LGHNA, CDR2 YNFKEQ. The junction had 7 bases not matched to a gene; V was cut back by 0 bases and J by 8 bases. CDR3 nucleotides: TGTGCCAGCAGCCAAGATCTAACTAGCGGGGTTTATGAGCAGTTCTTC. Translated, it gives CASSQDLTSGVYEQFF.

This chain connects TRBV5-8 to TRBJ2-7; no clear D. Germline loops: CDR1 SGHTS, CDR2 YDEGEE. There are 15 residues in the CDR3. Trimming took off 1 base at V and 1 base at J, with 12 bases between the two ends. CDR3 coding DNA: TGTGCCAGCAGCTTGCTTCCAGGCTCTTCCTACGAGCAGTACTTC. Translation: CASSLLPGSSYEQYF.

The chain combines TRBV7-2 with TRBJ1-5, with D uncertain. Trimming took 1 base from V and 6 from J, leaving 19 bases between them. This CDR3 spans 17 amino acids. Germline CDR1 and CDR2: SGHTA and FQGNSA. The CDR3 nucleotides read TGTGCCAGCAGCTTAGTCCCCCTGGGTAGTTCCGGTCAGCCCCAGCATTTT. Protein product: CASSLVPLGSSGQPQHF.

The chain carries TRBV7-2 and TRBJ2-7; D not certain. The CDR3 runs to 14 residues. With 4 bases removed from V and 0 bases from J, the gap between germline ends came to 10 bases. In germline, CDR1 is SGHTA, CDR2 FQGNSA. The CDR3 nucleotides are TGTGCCAGCAGCTCAACTCCTTTCTCCTACGAGCAGTACTTC. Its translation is CASSSTPFSYEQYF.

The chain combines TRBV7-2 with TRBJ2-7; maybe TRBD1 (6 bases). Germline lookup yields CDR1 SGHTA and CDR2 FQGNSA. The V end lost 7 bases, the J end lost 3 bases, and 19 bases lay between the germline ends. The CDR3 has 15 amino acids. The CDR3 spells CASKTQGAGIYEQYF. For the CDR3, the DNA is TGTGCCAGCAAAACACAGGGAGCTGGGATCTACGAGCAGTACTTC.